These 18 T cell receptor beta chains share one sample of origin, sequenced in a study of T cells in Graves' hyperthyroidism and ophthalmopathy. Amplification of TCR beta CDR3 regions was performed using RNA transcripts as template. The primer set for the first-round RT-PCR of the TCR CDR3 was HTBI. MiXCR, applied by TCRdb to the multiplex PCR reads, yields one record per CDR3 protein. In the table there are approximately 210,000 distinct CDR3 sequences, 15% to 20% of which are singletons. The source material was blood. Source of these receptors: a man aged 45-65 years with Graves' hyperthyroidism.

J is TRBJ1-4 and V is TRBV4-1; possible D gene TRBD1, 5 bases. From germline, CDR1 is MGHRA and CDR2 YSYEKL. The V end lost 3 bases, the J end lost 3 bases, and 17 bases lay between the germline ends. This CDR3 contains 17 residues. The DNA for the CDR3 is TGCGCCAGCAGCCAGGGGGACCGTTGGGGAGCTAATGAAAAACTGTTTTTT. Amino acid sequence: CASSQGDRWGANEKLFF.

This clonotype occurred many times. The J gene is TRBJ2-1, the V gene TRBV25-1, with D perhaps matching TRBD1 (7 bases). There are 19 residues in the CDR3. V lost 4 bases and J 9 bases, leaving 31 bases between the germline ends. CDR1 and CDR2 from the germline V gene are MGHDK and SYGVNS. The CDR3 here is CASSGLGGDRWGMKFEQFF. CDR3 DNA: TGTGCCAGCAGTGGGTTAGGCGGGGACAGATGGGGAATGAAGTTTGAGCAGTTCTTC.

The V and J genes are TRBV2 and TRBJ1-5, with a tentative D call TRBD1 (6 bases). Trimming removed 4 bases at V and 7 bases at J, with 14 bases between. This CDR3 is built from 14 residues. Germline values: CDR1 SNHLY, CDR2 FYNNEI. The CDR3 sequence: CASSVGGRSQPQHF. In DNA form, the CDR3 reads TGTGCCAGCAGTGTTGGGGGGCGTTCGCAGCCCCAGCATTTT.

In this sample, this clonotype turned up many times. The V gene is TRBV20-1, the J gene TRBJ1-2; TRBD1 might be the D (5 bases). In germline, CDR1 is DFQATT, CDR2 SNEGSKA (reference sequence). There are 10 residues in the CDR3. V shed 4 bases and J shed 5 bases, with 5 bases lying between them. CDR3 sequence reads: CSATGYGYTF. Here the CDR3 DNA reads TGCAGTGCTACAGGGTATGGCTACACCTTC.

This clonotype has just a few counts. In DNA form, the CDR3 reads TGTGCCAGCAGTGGAGGGCCAACCTATGGCTACACCTTC. Its translation: CASSGGPTYGYTF. The rearrangement joins TRBV6-1 to TRBJ1-2; D not resolved. CDR1 is MNHNS, CDR2 SASEGT, per germline. This CDR3 has 13 amino acids. The ends were cut back, 4 bases at V and 4 bases at J, with 10 bases in the middle.

In this sample, this clonotype turned up many times. V is TRBV6-1 and J is TRBJ2-2; D remains unclear. V was pared by 5 bases and J by 3 bases, with 7 bases between. Germline V gene sequence: CDR1 MNHNS, CDR2 SASEGT. The CDR3 extends over 13 amino acids. The CDR3 sequence: CASSRFHTGELFF. The CDR3 DNA reads TGTGCCAGCAGTCGTTTCCACACCGGGGAGCTGTTTTTT.

This sequence joins TRBV11-1 and TRBJ2-3; TRBD1 or TRBD2 may be the D gene (6 bases each). V was shortened by 4 bases and J by 8 bases, with 13 bases between the two germline ends. The germline V gene has CDR1 SGHAT and CDR2 FQDESV (reference sequence). CDR3 length equals 13 residues. CDR3 residues: CASSSVGGGTQYF. The CDR3 DNA reads TGTGCCAGCAGCTCCGTGGGGGGCGGTACGCAGTATTTT. The full variable domain, completed using reference TRBV11-1 and TRBJ2-3, is EAEVAQSPRYKITEKSQAVAFWCDPISGHATLYWYRQILGQGPELLVQFQDESVVDDSQLPKDRFSAERLKGVDSTLKIQPAELGDSAMYLCASSSVGGGTQYFGPGTRLTVL.

In its sample, this clonotype was seen a few times. The chain has TRBV4-3 and TRBJ2-3; 11 bases agree with TRBD2. From germline, CDR1 is LGHNA and CDR2 YSLEER. V shed 0 bases and J 4 bases; nucleotides not matched to a gene: 9. The CDR3 runs 18 residues. The CDR3 DNA sequence: TGCGCCAGCAGCCAAGATCTATCACTAGCGGGAGTGGCAGATACGCAGTATTTT. This translates into CASSQDLSLAGVADTQYF.

This clonotype was detected many times. V usage is TRBV7-9 and J usage is TRBJ1-5; no clear D gene. The germline CDR1 and CDR2 sequences are SEHNR and FQNEAQ (reference sequence). The CDR3 covers 12 residues. Deletions cut 4 bases from V and 4 bases from J, with 5 bases between. Here the CDR3 reads CASSYQNQPQHF. The CDR3, as DNA: TGTGCCAGCAGCTACCAAAATCAGCCCCAGCATTTT.

This clonotype appeared a few times. The V gene is TRBV6-1, the J gene TRBJ1-2; D is perhaps TRBD1 (5 bases). V lost 2 bases to trimming and J lost 5 bases, with 12 bases between them. Germline-derived CDR1 and CDR2 are MNHNS and SASEGT. CDR3 length: 14 residues. The CDR3 spells CASSESVGEYGYTF. The CDR3 DNA reads as TGTGCCAGCAGTGAATCGGTAGGGGAGTATGGCTACACCTTC.

This clonotype was counted many times. The J gene is TRBJ1-1, the V gene TRBV28; D is unresolved. The CDR3 is 13 amino acids. In germline, CDR1 is MDHEN, CDR2 SYDVKM. V lost 2 bases and J lost 3, with 7 bases in between. CDR3 region: CASSLVQHTEAFF. The DNA of the CDR3 is TGTGCCAGCAGTTTAGTACAGCACACTGAAGCTTTCTTT.

This clonotype was found many times. The chain uses TRBV7-9 and TRBJ2-4; 9 bases map to TRBD1. Germline V gives CDR1 SEHNR, CDR2 FQNEAQ (reference sequence). This CDR3 has 16 amino acids. Losses at the gene ends were 5 bases for V and 6 bases for J; bases not matched to a gene: 11. CDR3: CASSPATGGAGNIQYF. The DNA of the CDR3 is TGTGCCAGCAGCCCAGCTACAGGGGGCGCGGGAAACATTCAGTACTTC.

This clonotype was seen many times. This rearrangement joins TRBV20-1 to TRBJ2-7; D perhaps matches TRBD2 (6 bases). Trimming left V 4 bases short and J 6 bases short, with 16 bases between. Germline lookup yields CDR1 DFQATT and CDR2 SNEGSKA (reference sequence). This CDR3 comprises 13 residues. CDR3 protein: CSATPGLRREQYF. As DNA, the CDR3 is TGCAGTGCTACGCCGGGACTTCGTCGCGAGCAGTACTTC.

The chain combines TRBV18 with TRBJ2-5; TRBD2 aligns across 13 bases. V trimming: 4 bases; J trimming: 8 bases; junction bases outside the gene matches: 7. The germline gives CDR1 KGHSH, CDR2 LQKENI. This CDR3 is built from 15 residues. The CDR3 protein is CASSRGTSGDITQYF. In DNA form, the CDR3 reads TGTGCCAGCTCACGAGGGACTAGCGGGGATATAACCCAGTACTTC.

This clonotype was found a few times. The rearrangement uses TRBV12-3 or TRBV12-4 and TRBJ1-2; tentative D call: TRBD1 (6 bases). The CDR3 length is 16 residues. Between the trimmed V and J ends, which lost 4 bases and 4 bases, there was a span of 19 bases. The CDR3 loop is CASSSSGTQKIYGYTF. For the CDR3, the DNA is TGTGCCAGCAGTTCATCCGGGACACAGAAGATCTATGGCTACACCTTC.

This clonotype was observed many times. The V and J genes are TRBV28 and TRBJ2-7; no clear D gene. Per the germline V gene, CDR1 is MDHEN and CDR2 is SYDVKM. Trimming shortened V by 2 bases and J by 4 bases, and 3 bases separated the two germline ends. CDR3 size: 11 residues. The CDR3 nucleotides read TGTGCCAGCAGTTTAGAATACGAGCAGTACTTC. As protein: CASSLEYEQYF.

This clonotype was seen more than once but under ten times. The V gene is TRBV28, the J gene TRBJ2-3; 9 bases are shared with TRBD2. Germline trimming cut 3 bases from V and 5 bases from J; bases unmatched to any gene: 15. The V gene's germline CDR1 is MDHEN and CDR2 SYDVKM. The CDR3 spans 18 residues. The CDR3 DNA follows: TGTGCCAGCAGTTTCTCGCGGGAGGGCCAGATCATGGGAGATACGCAGTATTTT. Translated: CASSFSREGQIMGDTQYF.

This clonotype showed up just once. A much more abundant neighbour one base away suggests this may be a read error. The CDR3 region is CASSLRLQETQYF. DNA of the CDR3: TGCGCCAGCAGCTTGAGGCTACAAGAGACCCAGTACTTC. The V and J genes are TRBV5-1 and TRBJ2-5; D gene uncertain. The germline V gene has CDR1 SGHRS and CDR2 YFSETQ. The length of the CDR3 is 13 residues. The V and J ends lost 1 base and 2 bases respectively, with 6 bases between them.